Listed here is a single TCR beta chain. The V gene end was trimmed by 4 bases and the J gene end by 8 bases; junction bases not matched to a gene: 4. This CDR3 spans 14 amino acids. The germline CDR1 and CDR2 sequences are LNHDA and SQIVND (reference sequence). The PCR made use of 60 Vbeta and 13 Jbeta primers. The method was immunoSEQ multiplex PCR; TCRdb's version includes in-frame clones alone and lacks a portion of them. The table records 85,000 to 110,000 clones, more than 75% of them present only once. These data originate in a study of cytomegalovirus exposure and HLA in healthy donors. The TCR sequence derives from a woman aged 18 to 35 in good health and CMV-seropositive. Sequenced input: PBMCs. The V gene is TRBV19, the J gene TRBJ2-4; 11 positions match TRBD2. CDR3 nucleotides: TGTGCCAGTAGTACCACTAGCGGGAGCGACATTCAGTACTTC. Amino acids: CASSTTSGSDIQYF.